What follows are 21 T cell receptor beta chains derived from one specimen sequenced in a study of T cell responses to AZD1222 COVID-19 vaccine. Libraries were prepared by immunoSEQ multiplex PCR; TCRdb keeps only in-frame clonotypes and omits some of them. The sample records 140,000 or so clones, about 92% being singletons. The sequenced sample was peripheral blood, obtained after recovery from COVID-19. Receptors originate from an adult who had recovered from COVID-19.

The chain combines TRBV5-1 with TRBJ2-1; 8 bases are a match to TRBD2. V was clipped by 2 bases and J by 4 bases; unmatched bases: 11. The CDR3 totals 17 residues. Per the germline V gene, CDR1 is SGHRS and CDR2 is YFSETQ. CDR3 amino acids: CASSLGPGLAAYNEQFF. The CDR3 DNA reads TGCGCCAGCAGCTTAGGGCCTGGACTAGCAGCGTACAATGAGCAGTTCTTC.

This clone was recorded only once. The chain carries TRBV28 and TRBJ2-5; D perhaps matches TRBD2 (5 bases). The germline CDR1 and CDR2 sequences are MDHEN and SYDVKM. This CDR3 region has 15 residues. V was trimmed by 2 bases and J by 3 bases, leaving 13 bases between them. CDR3 bases: TGTGCCAGCAGTTTAACTCGACGGGAAAAAGAGACCCAGTACTTC. This gives the protein CASSLTRREKETQYF.

The chain carries TRBV7-3 and TRBJ1-6; D is perhaps TRBD1 (5 bases). This CDR3 has 14 residues. Germline CDR1 and CDR2: SGHTA and FQGTGA. Trimming removed 6 bases at V and 10 bases at J, with 16 bases between. CDR3 sequence reads: CASREGTSSSPLHF. CDR3 coding DNA: TGTGCCAGCAGAGAAGGGACGAGTAGCTCACCCCTCCACTTT. Full variable domain (remainder filled in from reference TRBV7-3 and TRBJ1-6): GAGVSQTPSNKVTEKGKYVELRCDPISGHTALYWYRQSLGQGPEFLIYFQGTGAADDSGLPNDRFFAVRPEGSVSTLKIQRTERGDSAVYLCASREGTSSSPLHFGNGTRLTVT.

V usage is TRBV5-4 and J usage is TRBJ1-6; TRBD1 might be the D (5 bases). The CDR3 loop spans 15 amino acids. V lost 1 base to trimming and J lost 7 bases, with 12 bases between them. The germline V gene encodes CDR1 SGHNT and CDR2 YYREEE (reference sequence). Here the CDR3 reads CASSLNGGTNSPLHF. The CDR3, as DNA: TGTGCCAGCAGCTTGAATGGGGGTACGAATTCACCCCTCCACTTT.

This chain joins TRBV7-9 and TRBJ1-5; D ambiguous. Trimming left V 1 base short and J 7 bases short, with 8 bases between. Germline V lookup: CDR1 SEHNR, CDR2 FQNEAQ (reference sequence). The CDR3 loop spans 13 amino acids. The DNA of the CDR3 is TGTGCCAGCAGCTTAGGGGCGGGCCAGCCCCAGCATTTT. Translating gives CASSLGAGQPQHF. The full variable domain, rest sourced from reference TRBV7-9 and TRBJ1-5, is DTGVSQNPRHKITKRGQNVTFRCDPISEHNRLYWYRQTLGQGPEFLTYFQNEAQLEKSRLLSDRFSAERPKGSFSTLEIQRTEQGDSAMYLCASSLGAGQPQHFGDGTRLSIL.

The chain has TRBV9 and TRBJ2-5, with D possibly being TRBD2 (5 bases). CDR3 length: 13 residues. Trimming pared 0 bases from V and 7 bases from J, leaving 10 bases between. The germline CDR1 and CDR2 sequences are SGDLS and YYNGEE. The CDR3 DNA sequence: TGTGCCAGCAGCGTAGGGTCAGAGGGGACCCAGTACTTC. Its protein product is CASSVGSEGTQYF. The complete variable domain, with remaining parts taken from reference TRBV9 and TRBJ2-5, reads DSGVTQTPKHLITATGQRVTLRCSPRSGDLSVYWYQQSLDQGLQFLIQYYNGEERAKGNILERFSAQQFPDLHSELNLSSLELGDSALYFCASSVGSEGTQYFGPGTRLLVL.

This clone was detected a few times. The chain has TRBV10-3 and TRBJ2-7; either TRBD1 or TRBD2 may supply D (6 bases each). The V gene's germline CDR1 is ENHRY and CDR2 SYGVKD. Trimming cost V 7 bases and J 4 bases, with 23 bases left between them. The CDR3 spans 16 residues. CDR3 protein: CAITKGGIGGRYEQYF. The CDR3 coding sequence is TGTGCCATCACGAAAGGGGGGATTGGCGGGCGGTACGAGCAGTACTTC.

This clone has just one count. The gene calls are TRBV11-2 and TRBJ1-4; no firm D call. This CDR3 has 15 amino acids. Germline loops: CDR1 SGHAT, CDR2 FQNNGV. V was clipped by 6 bases and J by 5 bases, with 16 bases between them. The CDR3 sequence: CASSYHHRSNEKLFF. The CDR3 DNA sequence: TGTGCCAGCAGTTACCACCACAGATCCAATGAAAAACTGTTTTTT.

V gene TRBV19 combines with J gene TRBJ1-5; 7 bases fit TRBD1. This CDR3 is 15 amino acids long. Trimming took 7 bases from V and 0 from J; bases not matched to a gene: 6. Germline loops: CDR1 LNHDA, CDR2 SQIVND (reference sequence). CDR3 sequence reads: CASTPQGNSNQPQHF. Here the CDR3 DNA reads TGTGCCAGTACCCCACAGGGGAATAGCAATCAGCCCCAGCATTTT.

The chain couples TRBV6-1 to TRBJ2-1, with 16 bases lining up with TRBD2. The CDR3 loop spans 16 amino acids. The V segment lost 2 bases and the J segment 7 bases; nucleotides outside the gene matches: 2. Per germline, CDR1 MNHNS and CDR2 SASEGT. CDR3 nucleotide sequence: TGTGCCAGCAGTGAATTGGGACTAGCGGGAGGGAATGAGCAGTTCTTC. Its translation is CASSELGLAGGNEQFF.

CDR3 protein: CASSLGVGRGGPDTQYF. The CDR3, as DNA: TGTGCCAGCAGCTTGGGGGTCGGGCGAGGAGGCCCAGATACGCAGTATTTT. V gene TRBV5-4 combines with J gene TRBJ2-3, with D perhaps matching TRBD2 (5 bases). Per the germline V gene, CDR1 is SGHNT and CDR2 is YYREEE (reference sequence). V dropped 0 bases and J dropped 4 bases, with 18 bases sitting between them. This CDR3 is 17 amino acids long.

The V gene is TRBV6-5, the J gene TRBJ1-6, with 8 bases matching TRBD1. Trimming removed 7 bases from V and 10 bases from J; junction bases left unmatched: 6. CDR3 length equals 13 residues. From germline, CDR1 is MNHEY and CDR2 SVGAGI. CDR3 loop: CASKTGVDSPLHF. The CDR3 nucleotides are TGTGCCAGCAAGACAGGGGTGGACTCACCCCTCCACTTT.

The V and J genes are TRBV6-6 and TRBJ2-2; a possible D gene is TRBD2 (6 bases). Germline CDR1 MNHNY, CDR2 SVGAGI (reference sequence). V was trimmed by 4 bases and J by 6 bases, leaving 12 bases between them. This CDR3 has 14 residues. The chain's CDR3 is CASSSAGIAGELFF. The CDR3 DNA is TGTGCCAGCAGTTCCGCGGGGATTGCCGGGGAGCTGTTTTTT.

The chain carries TRBV28 and TRBJ1-2, with a weak D call TRBD1 (5 bases). The CDR3 totals 12 residues. Germline V gene data show CDR1 as MDHEN and CDR2 as SYDVKM. The germline V and J ends were trimmed by 5 bases and 7 bases, with 11 bases remaining between them. DNA of the CDR3: TGTGCCAGCAGTACAGGTTTAGGTGGCTACACCTTC. Protein sequence: CASSTGLGGYTF.

The CDR3 nucleotides read TGTGCCAGCAAACTGGGGGACTATGGCTACACCTTC. Amino acid sequence: CASKLGDYGYTF. The V call is TRBV6-6, the J call TRBJ1-2; a possible D gene is TRBD1 (5 bases). The CDR3 consists of 12 residues. V lost 7 bases and J 3 bases, leaving 9 bases between the germline ends. Germline V gene sequence: CDR1 MNHNY, CDR2 SVGAGI (reference sequence).

This chain links TRBV7-9 with TRBJ1-1; 7 nucleotides match TRBD1. CDR1 SEHNR and CDR2 FQNEAQ come from the germline V gene (reference sequence). The CDR3 contains 14 residues. V lost 4 bases, J lost 4 bases, and 6 bases stayed unmatched. CDR3 bases: TGTGCCAGCAGCTCCCAGACAGGGACCACTGAAGCTTTCTTT. Translation gives CASSSQTGTTEAFF.

This chain joins TRBV3-1 (or the pseudogene TRBV3-2) and TRBJ2-6; the D gene is possibly TRBD1 (5 bases). With 3 bases removed from V and 1 base from J, the gap between germline ends came to 7 bases. Germline CDR1 LGHDT, CDR2 YNNKEL (reference sequence). The CDR3 runs to 15 residues. CDR3 nucleotides: TGTGCCAGCAGCCATCAGGGATCTGGGGCCAACGTCCTGACTTTC. Amino acid sequence: CASSHQGSGANVLTF.

This chain joins TRBV6-5 and TRBJ2-7, with 11 positions matching TRBD2. The germline CDR1 and CDR2 sequences are MNHEY and SVGAGI. V lost 6 bases, J lost 5 bases, and 9 bases stayed unmatched. The CDR3 totals 15 residues. CDR3: CASRIAGGTVHEQYF. The DNA of the CDR3 is TGTGCCAGCAGAATAGCGGGAGGGACCGTGCACGAGCAGTACTTC.

The chain links TRBV11-2 to TRBJ2-7; a possible D gene is TRBD2 (6 bases). Trimming stripped 4 bases from V and 2 bases from J, with 15 bases between. The CDR3 contains 15 residues. The germline V gene has CDR1 SGHAT and CDR2 FQNNGV. This CDR3 is CASSSSGVKAYEQYF. DNA for the CDR3: TGTGCCAGCAGCTCTTCGGGGGTTAAGGCCTACGAGCAGTACTTC. Supplemented by reference TRBV11-2 and TRBJ2-7, the full variable domain reads EAGVAQSPRYKIIEKRQSVAFWCNPISGHATLYWYQQILGQGPKLLIQFQNNGVVDDSQLPKDRFSAERLKGVDSTLKIQPAKLEDSAVYLCASSSSGVKAYEQYFGPGTRLTVT.

The chain combines TRBV27 with TRBJ2-1, with 7 bases aligning to TRBD1. Trimming cost V 3 bases and J 0 bases; bases outside gene matches: 5. This CDR3 has 16 amino acids. Germline V gene lookup returns CDR1 MNHEY and CDR2 SMNVEV (reference sequence). CDR3 sequence: CASSFGTASSYNEQFF. CDR3 nucleotides: TGTGCCAGCAGTTTTGGGACAGCGAGCTCCTACAATGAGCAGTTCTTC.

The chain combines TRBV5-1 with TRBJ2-6, with D perhaps matching TRBD1 (6 bases). The germline CDR1 and CDR2 sequences are SGHRS and YFSETQ. With 3 bases removed from V and 0 bases from J, the gap between germline ends came to 16 bases. The CDR3 extends over 18 amino acids. CDR3 amino acids: CASSSINRDTSGANVLTF. The CDR3 DNA reads as TGCGCCAGCAGCTCGATCAACCGGGACACCTCTGGGGCCAACGTCCTGACTTTC.